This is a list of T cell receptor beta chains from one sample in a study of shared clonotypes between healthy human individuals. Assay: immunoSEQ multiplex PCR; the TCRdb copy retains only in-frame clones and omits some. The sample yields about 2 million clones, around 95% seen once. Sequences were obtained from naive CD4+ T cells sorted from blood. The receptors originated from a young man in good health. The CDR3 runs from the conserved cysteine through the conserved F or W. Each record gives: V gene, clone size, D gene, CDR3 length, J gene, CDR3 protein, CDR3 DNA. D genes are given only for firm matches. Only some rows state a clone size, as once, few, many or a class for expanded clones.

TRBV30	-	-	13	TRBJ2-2	CAWSRALGGELFF	TGTGCCTGGAGTCGGGCTTTGGGCGGGGAGCTGTTTTTT
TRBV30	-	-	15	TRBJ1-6	CAWRDPQTYNSPLHF	TGTGCCTGGAGGGACCCACAGACCTATAATTCACCCCTCCACTTT
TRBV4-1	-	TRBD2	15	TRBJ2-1	CASSLLAGRYNEQFF	TGCGCCAGCAGCCTCTTAGCGGGACGCTACAATGAGCAGTTCTTC
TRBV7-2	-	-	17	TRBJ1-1	CASSSHPPGARNTEAFF	TGTGCCAGCAGCTCACACCCCCCCGGGGCCCGGAACACTGAAGCTTTCTTT
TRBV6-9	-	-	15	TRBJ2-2	CASSYQGTNTGELFF	TGTGCCAGCAGTTATCAGGGAACGAACACCGGGGAGCTGTTTTTT
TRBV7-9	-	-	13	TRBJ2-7	CASIRAVSYEQYF	TGTGCCAGCATCAGGGCAGTCTCCTACGAGCAGTACTTC
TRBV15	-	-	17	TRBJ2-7	CATSILTAGHRVTMQYF	TGTGCCACCAGCATCCTAACTGCGGGACACCGCGTAACTATGCAGTACTTC
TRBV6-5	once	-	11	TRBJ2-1	CASSQGGEQFF	TGTGCCAGCAGCCAAGGGGGTGAGCAGTTCTTC
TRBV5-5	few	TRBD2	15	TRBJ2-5	CASSFSVVGGETQYF	TGTGCCAGCAGCTTCTCCGTCGTCGGGGGGGAGACCCAGTACTTC
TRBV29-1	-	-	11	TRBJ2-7	CSARQTYEQYF	TGCAGCGCAAGACAGACATACGAGCAGTACTTC
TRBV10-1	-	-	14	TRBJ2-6	CASSSHSGANVLTF	TGCGCCAGCTCGTCACACTCTGGGGCCAACGTCCTGACTTTC
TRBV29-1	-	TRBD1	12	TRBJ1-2	CSTGQGRSGYTF	TGCAGCACGGGACAGGGACGTTCCGGCTACACCTTC
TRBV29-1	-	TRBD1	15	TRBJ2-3	CSARTGRRYYDTQYF	TGCAGCGCCCGGACAGGGAGGAGGTATTACGATACGCAGTATTTT
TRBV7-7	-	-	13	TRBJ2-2	CASSLGVGGELFF	TGTGCTAGCAGCTTAGGGGTCGGCGGGGAGCTGTTTTTT
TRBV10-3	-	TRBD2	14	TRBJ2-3	CAIGSGVSTDTQYF	TGTGCCATCGGCAGCGGGGTTAGCACAGATACGCAGTATTTT
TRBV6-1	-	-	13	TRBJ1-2	CASSEQLDYGYTF	TGTGCCAGCAGTGAACAGTTGGACTATGGCTACACCTTC
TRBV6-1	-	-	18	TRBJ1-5	CASSEARGTFYSNQPQHF	TGTGCCAGCAGTGAAGCGCGGGGGACGTTCTATTCCAATCAGCCCCAGCATTTT
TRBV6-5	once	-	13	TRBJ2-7	CASTPNRVVEQYF	TGTGCCAGCACCCCGAACAGGGTAGTAGAGCAGTACTTC
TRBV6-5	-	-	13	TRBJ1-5	CASSRQANQPQHF	TGTGCCAGCAGCCGACAGGCCAATCAGCCCCAGCATTTT
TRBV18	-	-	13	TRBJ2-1	CASSPPAGNEQFF	TGTGCCAGCTCACCACCTGCAGGAAATGAGCAGTTCTTC
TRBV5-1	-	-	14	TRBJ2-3	CASSLDGSTDTQYF	TGCGCCAGCAGCTTGGACGGGAGCACAGATACGCAGTATTTT
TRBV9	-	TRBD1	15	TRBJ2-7	CASSVAETGVHEQYF	TGTGCCAGCAGCGTAGCCGAGACAGGGGTCCACGAGCAGTACTTC
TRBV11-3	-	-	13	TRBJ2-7	CASSVGLFTEQYF	TGTGCCAGCAGCGTAGGACTCTTCACAGAGCAGTACTTC
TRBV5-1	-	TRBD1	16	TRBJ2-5	CASSLGKGDREETQYF	TGCGCCAGCAGCTTGGGGAAAGGAGACAGGGAAGAGACCCAGTACTTC
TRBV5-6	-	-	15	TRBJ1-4	CASSLPQGMGGKLFF	TGTGCCAGCAGCTTGCCTCAGGGGATGGGCGGAAAACTGTTTTTT
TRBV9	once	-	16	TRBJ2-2	CASSVAGRGSTGELFF	TGTGCCAGCAGCGTAGCGGGCCGGGGTAGCACCGGGGAGCTGTTTTTT